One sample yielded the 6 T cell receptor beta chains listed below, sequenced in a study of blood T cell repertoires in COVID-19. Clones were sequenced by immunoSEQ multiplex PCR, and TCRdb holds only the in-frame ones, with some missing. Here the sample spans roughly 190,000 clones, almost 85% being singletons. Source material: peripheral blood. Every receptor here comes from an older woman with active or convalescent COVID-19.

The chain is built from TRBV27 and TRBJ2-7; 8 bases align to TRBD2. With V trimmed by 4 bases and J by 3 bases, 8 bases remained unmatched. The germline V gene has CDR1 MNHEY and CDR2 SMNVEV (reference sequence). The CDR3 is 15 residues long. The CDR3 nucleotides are TGTGCCAGCAGTTCTAGAGCGGGAGTTAGCTACGAGCAGTACTTC. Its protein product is CASSSRAGVSYEQYF.

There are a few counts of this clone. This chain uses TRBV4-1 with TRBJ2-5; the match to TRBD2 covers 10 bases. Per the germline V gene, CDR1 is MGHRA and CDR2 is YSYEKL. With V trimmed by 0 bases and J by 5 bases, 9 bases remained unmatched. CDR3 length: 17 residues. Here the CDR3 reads CASSQDRAGGRGETQYF. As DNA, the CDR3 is TGCGCCAGCAGCCAAGACCGAGCGGGAGGGCGTGGTGAGACCCAGTACTTC.

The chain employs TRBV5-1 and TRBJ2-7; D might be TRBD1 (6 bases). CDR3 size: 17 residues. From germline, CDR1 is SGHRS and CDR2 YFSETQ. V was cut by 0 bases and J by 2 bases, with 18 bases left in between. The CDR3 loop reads CASSLESVAQGAYEQYF. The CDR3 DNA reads TGCGCCAGCAGCTTGGAAAGTGTGGCACAGGGAGCCTACGAGCAGTACTTC.

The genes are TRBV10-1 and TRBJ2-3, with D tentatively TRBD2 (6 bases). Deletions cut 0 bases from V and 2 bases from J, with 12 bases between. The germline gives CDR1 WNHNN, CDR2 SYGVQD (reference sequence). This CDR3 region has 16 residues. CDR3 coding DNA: TGCGCCAGCAGTGAGTCGTTAGCGGTCTACACAGATACGCAGTATTTT. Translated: CASSESLAVYTDTQYF.

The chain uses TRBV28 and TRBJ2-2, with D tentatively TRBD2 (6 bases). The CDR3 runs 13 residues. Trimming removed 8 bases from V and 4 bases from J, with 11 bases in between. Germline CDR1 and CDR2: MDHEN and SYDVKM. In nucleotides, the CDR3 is TGTGCCAGCTCGGGAGTGGCCACCGGGGAGCTGTTTTTT. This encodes CASSGVATGELFF.

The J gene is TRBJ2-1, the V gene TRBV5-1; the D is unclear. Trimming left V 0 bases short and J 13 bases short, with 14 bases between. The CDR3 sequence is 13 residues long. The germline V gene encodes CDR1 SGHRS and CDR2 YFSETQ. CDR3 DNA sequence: TGCGCCAGCAGCTTGGAAGGAAGCGCCAGACAGTTCTTC. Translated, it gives CASSLEGSARQFF.